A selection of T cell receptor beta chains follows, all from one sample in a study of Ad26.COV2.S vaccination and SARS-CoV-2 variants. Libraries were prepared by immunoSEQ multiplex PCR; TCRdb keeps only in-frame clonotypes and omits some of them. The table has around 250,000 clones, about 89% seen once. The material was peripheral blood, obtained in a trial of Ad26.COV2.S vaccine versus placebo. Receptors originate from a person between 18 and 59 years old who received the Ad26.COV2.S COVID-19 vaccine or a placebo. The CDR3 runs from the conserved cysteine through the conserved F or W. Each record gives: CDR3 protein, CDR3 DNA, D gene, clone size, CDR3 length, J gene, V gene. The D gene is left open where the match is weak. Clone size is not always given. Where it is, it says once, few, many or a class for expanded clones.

CDR3 protein: CASSERSNYGYTF; CDR3 DNA: TGTGCCAGCAGTGAGAGATCTAACTATGGCTACACCTTC; D gene: .; clone size: .; CDR3 length: 13; J gene: TRBJ1-2; V gene: TRBV6-1
CDR3 protein: CASSSRTGSEKLFF; CDR3 DNA: TGTGCCAGCAGCTCTCGGACAGGGAGTGAAAAACTGTTTTTT; D gene: TRBD1; clone size: .; CDR3 length: 14; J gene: TRBJ1-4; V gene: TRBV3-1/TRBV3-2
CDR3 protein: CASSQDGNTQYF; CDR3 DNA: TGTGCCAGCAGCCAAGATGGGAATACGCAGTATTTT; D gene: .; clone size: .; CDR3 length: 12; J gene: TRBJ2-3; V gene: TRBV4-2
CDR3 protein: CASSLGNWGELFF; CDR3 DNA: TGTGCCAGCAGTTTGGGGAACTGGGGGGAGCTGTTTTTT; D gene: .; clone size: .; CDR3 length: 13; J gene: TRBJ2-2; V gene: TRBV12-3/TRBV12-4
CDR3 protein: CASSLRPGAAYEQYF; CDR3 DNA: TGTGCCAGCAGCTTACGGCCAGGAGCGGCCTACGAGCAGTACTTC; D gene: .; clone size: .; CDR3 length: 15; J gene: TRBJ2-7; V gene: TRBV7-3
CDR3 protein: CAIRDRVSNEQFF; CDR3 DNA: TGTGCCATCCGGGACAGAGTCTCTAATGAGCAGTTCTTC; D gene: TRBD1; clone size: .; CDR3 length: 13; J gene: TRBJ2-1; V gene: TRBV19
CDR3 protein: CASSRQLLGTDTQYF; CDR3 DNA: TGTGCCAGCAGCCGACAACTCCTAGGCACAGATACGCAGTATTTT; D gene: .; clone size: .; CDR3 length: 15; J gene: TRBJ2-3; V gene: TRBV7-6
CDR3 protein: CASSLRMAETQYF; CDR3 DNA: TGTGCCAGCAGCTTACGAATGGCGGAGACCCAGTACTTC; D gene: .; clone size: .; CDR3 length: 13; J gene: TRBJ2-5; V gene: TRBV7-8
CDR3 protein: CASSVVSSGKETQYF; CDR3 DNA: TGTGCCAGCAGCGTAGTTTCTAGCGGCAAAGAGACCCAGTACTTC; D gene: TRBD2; clone size: .; CDR3 length: 15; J gene: TRBJ2-5; V gene: TRBV9
CDR3 protein: CASSSTSGSPRSYNEQFF; CDR3 DNA: TGTGCCAGCAGCTCGACTAGCGGGAGCCCCAGGTCCTACAATGAGCAGTTCTTC; D gene: TRBD2; clone size: .; CDR3 length: 18; J gene: TRBJ2-1; V gene: TRBV5-4
CDR3 protein: CASSYSQGPGELFF; CDR3 DNA: TGTGCCAGCAGTTACTCCCAGGGCCCCGGGGAGCTGTTTTTT; D gene: .; clone size: .; CDR3 length: 14; J gene: TRBJ2-2; V gene: TRBV6-5
CDR3 protein: CASTTSGTSGGRQFF; CDR3 DNA: TGTGCCAGCACCACCTCCGGGACTAGCGGTGGTAGGCAGTTCTTC; D gene: TRBD2; clone size: .; CDR3 length: 15; J gene: TRBJ2-1; V gene: TRBV6-5
CDR3 protein: CASSYQSNEQFF; CDR3 DNA: TGTGCCAGCAGTTATCAGAGCAATGAGCAGTTCTTC; D gene: .; clone size: .; CDR3 length: 12; J gene: TRBJ2-1; V gene: TRBV6-6
CDR3 protein: CASSLVTYNEQFF; CDR3 DNA: TGTGCCAGCAGCTTAGTGACCTACAATGAGCAGTTCTTC; D gene: .; clone size: .; CDR3 length: 13; J gene: TRBJ2-1; V gene: TRBV7-9
CDR3 protein: CASSPRQGGLTEAFF; CDR3 DNA: TGTGCCAGCAGTCCCCGACAGGGAGGTTTGACTGAAGCTTTCTTT; D gene: TRBD1; clone size: .; CDR3 length: 15; J gene: TRBJ1-1; V gene: TRBV27
CDR3 protein: CASSPSRSGGLNEQYF; CDR3 DNA: TGTGCCAGCTCACCCTCCCGATCCGGGGGGCTTAACGAGCAGTACTTC; D gene: .; clone size: .; CDR3 length: 16; J gene: TRBJ2-7; V gene: TRBV18
CDR3 protein: CASHRQAGTGELFF; CDR3 DNA: TGTGCTAGTCATAGACAGGCGGGAACCGGGGAGCTGTTTTTT; D gene: .; clone size: few; CDR3 length: 14; J gene: TRBJ2-2; V gene: TRBV12-5
CDR3 protein: CAWSELETGELFF; CDR3 DNA: TGTGCCTGGAGCGAATTAGAAACCGGGGAGCTGTTTTTT; D gene: .; clone size: .; CDR3 length: 13; J gene: TRBJ2-2; V gene: TRBV30
CDR3 protein: CASSPFLGSEKMFF; CDR3 DNA: TGTGCCAGCAGTCCCTTCCTAGGGTCAGAAAAAATGTTTTTT; D gene: .; clone size: .; CDR3 length: 14; J gene: TRBJ1-4; V gene: TRBV6-4
CDR3 protein: CASSEGYEQYF; CDR3 DNA: TGTGCCAGCAGTGAGGGCTACGAGCAGTACTTC; D gene: .; clone size: few; CDR3 length: 11; J gene: TRBJ2-7; V gene: TRBV2
CDR3 protein: CASSVGNRTGVGYTF; CDR3 DNA: TGTGCCAGCAGCGTAGGGAATCGGACAGGGGTCGGCTACACCTTC; D gene: TRBD1; clone size: .; CDR3 length: 15; J gene: TRBJ1-2; V gene: TRBV9
CDR3 protein: CASSPQQGGTGYTF; CDR3 DNA: TGTGCCAGCAGCCCGCAACAGGGGGGTACTGGCTACACCTTC; D gene: TRBD1; clone size: .; CDR3 length: 14; J gene: TRBJ1-2; V gene: TRBV14
CDR3 protein: CASSAKARDNTGELFF; CDR3 DNA: TGTGCCAGCAGCGCGAAAGCTAGGGATAACACCGGGGAGCTGTTTTTT; D gene: .; clone size: .; CDR3 length: 16; J gene: TRBJ2-2; V gene: TRBV12-1
CDR3 protein: CASSIGSMGEQYF; CDR3 DNA: TGTGCCAGTAGTATTGGTTCTATGGGCGAGCAGTACTTC; D gene: .; clone size: .; CDR3 length: 13; J gene: TRBJ2-7; V gene: TRBV19
CDR3 protein: CASSIQILRQGYNYGYTF; CDR3 DNA: TGTGCCAGCAGCATTCAAATACTTCGACAGGGGTATAACTATGGCTACACCTTC; D gene: .; clone size: .; CDR3 length: 18; J gene: TRBJ1-2; V gene: TRBV21-1
CDR3 protein: CASSFDGAGANVLTF; CDR3 DNA: TGCGCCAGCAGCTTCGACGGGGCGGGGGCCAACGTCCTGACTTTC; D gene: .; clone size: once; CDR3 length: 15; J gene: TRBJ2-6; V gene: TRBV5-1
CDR3 protein: CSASLPTYNEQFF; CDR3 DNA: TGCAGTGCTAGTCTTCCCACTTACAATGAGCAGTTCTTC; D gene: .; clone size: .; CDR3 length: 13; J gene: TRBJ2-1; V gene: TRBV20-1
CDR3 protein: CASRAGGVNEKLFF; CDR3 DNA: TGTGCCAGCAGGGCAGGGGGGGTTAATGAAAAACTGTTTTTT; D gene: TRBD1; clone size: once; CDR3 length: 14; J gene: TRBJ1-4; V gene: TRBV6-1
CDR3 protein: CASRPRQGSYSGANVLTF; CDR3 DNA: TGTGCCAGCAGGCCTCGACAGGGTTCCTACTCTGGGGCCAACGTCCTGACTTTC; D gene: TRBD1; clone size: .; CDR3 length: 18; J gene: TRBJ2-6; V gene: TRBV2
CDR3 protein: CASSSSTGTDSGANVLTF; CDR3 DNA: TGTGCCAGCAGCTCCTCGACAGGAACAGACTCTGGGGCCAACGTCCTGACTTTC; D gene: .; clone size: .; CDR3 length: 18; J gene: TRBJ2-6; V gene: TRBV7-9
CDR3 protein: CASSLITATEQYF; CDR3 DNA: TGTGCCAGCAGCTTGATAACGGCCACGGAGCAGTACTTC; D gene: .; clone size: .; CDR3 length: 13; J gene: TRBJ2-7; V gene: TRBV5-5
CDR3 protein: CASSPISRSEEYEQYF; CDR3 DNA: TGTGCCAGCAGCCCTATCAGCCGTTCAGAGGAGTACGAGCAGTACTTC; D gene: .; clone size: once; CDR3 length: 16; J gene: TRBJ2-7; V gene: TRBV11-2
CDR3 protein: CASSPGQTLQILYEQYF; CDR3 DNA: TGTGCCAGCAGCCCAGGACAGACCCTCCAGATCCTCTACGAGCAGTACTTC; D gene: .; clone size: .; CDR3 length: 17; J gene: TRBJ2-7; V gene: TRBV7-6
CDR3 protein: CASSQSLEDTEAFF; CDR3 DNA: TGCGCCAGCAGTCAATCCCTGGAAGACACTGAAGCTTTCTTT; D gene: .; clone size: .; CDR3 length: 14; J gene: TRBJ1-1; V gene: TRBV23-1
CDR3 protein: CASSTGYSGANVLTF; CDR3 DNA: TGTGCCAGCAGTACAGGGTACTCTGGGGCCAACGTCCTGACTTTC; D gene: .; clone size: once; CDR3 length: 15; J gene: TRBJ2-6; V gene: TRBV13
CDR3 protein: CSVVNYATPLKAFF; CDR3 DNA: TGCAGCGTTGTCAACTACGCTACTCCCCTGAAAGCTTTCTTT; D gene: .; clone size: .; CDR3 length: 14; J gene: TRBJ1-1; V gene: TRBV29-1
CDR3 protein: CASGGPPGYGYTF; CDR3 DNA: TGTGCTAGTGGTGGGCCCCCGGGCTATGGCTACACCTTC; D gene: .; clone size: .; CDR3 length: 13; J gene: TRBJ1-2; V gene: TRBV12-5
CDR3 protein: CASSLYSMTGELFF; CDR3 DNA: TGCGCCAGCAGCTTGTACAGTATGACCGGGGAGCTGTTTTTT; D gene: .; clone size: .; CDR3 length: 14; J gene: TRBJ2-2; V gene: TRBV5-1
CDR3 protein: CASSYRVGANVLTF; CDR3 DNA: TGTGCCAGCAGTTACCGGGTGGGGGCCAACGTCCTGACTTTC; D gene: .; clone size: .; CDR3 length: 14; J gene: TRBJ2-6; V gene: TRBV6-2/TRBV6-3
CDR3 protein: CASSEGQAFNEKLFF; CDR3 DNA: TGTGCCAGTAGTGAGGGACAGGCCTTTAATGAAAAACTGTTTTTT; D gene: TRBD1; clone size: .; CDR3 length: 15; J gene: TRBJ1-4; V gene: TRBV19
CDR3 protein: CASSALGQGLKDYGYTF; CDR3 DNA: TGTGCCAGCAGTGCCCTCGGACAGGGCCTTAAGGACTATGGCTACACCTTC; D gene: TRBD1; clone size: .; CDR3 length: 17; J gene: TRBJ1-2; V gene: TRBV27
CDR3 protein: CASSFSTVRGTEAFF; CDR3 DNA: TGTGCCAGCAGCTTCTCGACAGTTAGAGGTACTGAAGCTTTCTTT; D gene: .; clone size: .; CDR3 length: 15; J gene: TRBJ1-1; V gene: TRBV7-9
CDR3 protein: CSVGRAGEKLFF; CDR3 DNA: TGCAGCGTAGGGAGGGCGGGGGAAAAACTGTTTTTT; D gene: .; clone size: .; CDR3 length: 12; J gene: TRBJ1-4; V gene: TRBV29-1
CDR3 protein: CASSLGASSYNSPLHF; CDR3 DNA: TGTGCCAGCAGCTTAGGGGCTAGCTCCTATAATTCACCCCTCCACTTT; D gene: .; clone size: .; CDR3 length: 16; J gene: TRBJ1-6; V gene: TRBV11-2
CDR3 protein: CASKGLYMNTEAFF; CDR3 DNA: TGTGCCAGTAAGGGCCTGTACATGAACACTGAAGCTTTCTTT; D gene: .; clone size: .; CDR3 length: 14; J gene: TRBJ1-1; V gene: TRBV19
CDR3 protein: CASSGTATNTEAFF; CDR3 DNA: TGTGCCAGCAGCGGGACAGCAACGAACACTGAAGCTTTCTTT; D gene: TRBD1; clone size: .; CDR3 length: 14; J gene: TRBJ1-1; V gene: TRBV6-5
CDR3 protein: CASSTDRANEQFF; CDR3 DNA: TGTGCCAGCAGCACGGACAGGGCGAATGAGCAGTTCTTC; D gene: TRBD1; clone size: .; CDR3 length: 13; J gene: TRBJ2-1; V gene: TRBV27
CDR3 protein: CASTLGGGGTGELFF; CDR3 DNA: TGTGCCAGCACCCTGGGGGGAGGTGGCACCGGGGAGCTGTTTTTT; D gene: .; clone size: .; CDR3 length: 15; J gene: TRBJ2-2; V gene: TRBV27
CDR3 protein: CASSSQETQYF; CDR3 DNA: TGTGCCAGCAGTTCGCAAGAGACCCAGTACTTC; D gene: .; clone size: once; CDR3 length: 11; J gene: TRBJ2-5; V gene: TRBV12-3/TRBV12-4
CDR3 protein: CASSGNRVVYTF; CDR3 DNA: TGTGCCAGCAGCGGAAACAGGGTGGTCTACACCTTC; D gene: .; clone size: .; CDR3 length: 12; J gene: TRBJ1-2; V gene: TRBV6-5
CDR3 protein: CASSPLDTSNYGYTF; CDR3 DNA: TGCGCCAGCAGCCCTCTCGACACCAGTAACTATGGCTACACCTTC; D gene: .; clone size: .; CDR3 length: 15; J gene: TRBJ1-2; V gene: TRBV4-1